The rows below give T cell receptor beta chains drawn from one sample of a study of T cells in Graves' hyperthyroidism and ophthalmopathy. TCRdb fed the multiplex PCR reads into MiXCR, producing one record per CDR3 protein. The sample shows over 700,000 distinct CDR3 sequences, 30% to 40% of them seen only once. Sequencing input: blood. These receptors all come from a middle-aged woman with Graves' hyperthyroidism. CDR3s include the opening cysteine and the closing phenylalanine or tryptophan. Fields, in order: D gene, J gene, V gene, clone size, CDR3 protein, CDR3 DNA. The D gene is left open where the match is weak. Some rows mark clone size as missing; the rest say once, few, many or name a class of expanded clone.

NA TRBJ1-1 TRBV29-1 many CSVKAVGLDTEAFF TGCAGCGTTAAAGCCGTTGGGTTGGACACTGAAGCTTTCTTT
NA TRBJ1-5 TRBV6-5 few CASSYSNGHNQPQHF TGTGCCAGCAGTTACTCGAATGGCCATAATCAGCCCCAGCATTTT
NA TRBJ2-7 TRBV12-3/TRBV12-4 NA CASSFWGDSTYEQYF TGTGCCAGCAGTTTTTGGGGGGACAGTACCTACGAGCAGTACTTC
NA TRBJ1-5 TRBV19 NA CASSVTSGRAATNQPQHF TGTGCCAGTAGTGTAACTAGCGGGAGAGCAGCCACCAATCAGCCCCAGCATTTT
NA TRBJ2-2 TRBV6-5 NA CASSYAGPNTGELFF TGTGCCAGCAGTTACGCCGGACCGAACACCGGGGAGCTGTTTTTT
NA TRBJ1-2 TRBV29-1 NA CSVDDGGYYGYTF TGCAGCGTTGACGACGGGGGATACTATGGCTACACCTTC
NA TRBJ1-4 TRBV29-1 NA CSVQLTGQQVGGPNEKLFF TGCAGCGTCCAACTAACCGGACAACAGGTGGGTGGCCCTAATGAAAAACTGTTTTTT
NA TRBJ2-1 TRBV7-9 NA CASSRSWEQFF TGTGCCAGCAGCCGTAGTTGGGAGCAGTTCTTC
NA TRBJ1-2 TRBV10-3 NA CASRPPSAAEHGSFNYGYTF TGTGCCAGCCGGCCCCCGAGTGCAGCGGAGCACGGATCCTTTAACTATGGCTACACCTTC
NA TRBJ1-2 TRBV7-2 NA CATERTAMGGYTF TGTGCCACAGAACGGACAGCGATGGGAGGCTACACCTTC
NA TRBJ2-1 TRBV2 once CASSRLTREYEQFF TGTGCCAGCAGCCGGCTCACTAGGGAATACGAGCAGTTCTTC
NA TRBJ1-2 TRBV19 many CASRAGTHYGYTF TGTGCCAGTAGGGCAGGGACTCACTATGGCTACACCTTC
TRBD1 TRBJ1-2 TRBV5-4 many CASNPGQGLAYYGYTF TGTGCCAGCAACCCGGGACAGGGACTCGCCTACTATGGCTACACCTTC
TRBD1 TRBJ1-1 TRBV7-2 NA CASSNSGGILMNTEAFF TGTGCCAGCAGCAATTCAGGGGGGATCCTCATGAACACTGAAGCTTTCTTT
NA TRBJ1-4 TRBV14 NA CASSQQTNEKLFF TGTGCCAGCAGCCAACAGACTAATGAAAAACTGTTTTTT
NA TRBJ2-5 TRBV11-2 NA CASSQEPQAQETQYF TGTGCCAGCAGCCAAGAACCCCAGGCCCAAGAGACCCAGTACTTC
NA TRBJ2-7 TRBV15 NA CATSRDRTVGEADEQYF TGTGCCACCAGCAGAGATCGAACGGTCGGGGAGGCGGACGAGCAGTACTTC
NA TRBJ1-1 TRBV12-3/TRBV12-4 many CASRRQQLGETEAFF TGTGCCAGCAGAAGACAGCAGCTTGGGGAGACTGAAGCTTTCTTT
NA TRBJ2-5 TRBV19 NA CASSMGGGKETQYF TGTGCCAGTAGTATGGGAGGAGGGAAAGAGACCCAGTACTTC
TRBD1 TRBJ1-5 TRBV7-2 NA CASSLATGVQPQHF TGTGCCAGCAGCTTAGCGACAGGGGTACAGCCCCAGCATTTT
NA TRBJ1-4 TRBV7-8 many CASSSRFRGGRNEKLFF TGTGCCAGCAGCTCCCGGTTCAGGGGAGGGCGGAATGAAAAACTGTTTTTT
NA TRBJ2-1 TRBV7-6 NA CASSLAPSGQHNEQFF TGTGCCAGCAGCTTAGCGCCGTCTGGACAGCACAATGAGCAGTTCTTC
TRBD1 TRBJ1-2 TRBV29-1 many CSVGPGQGLRGYTF TGCAGCGTTGGCCCGGGACAGGGCCTTCGGGGCTACACCTTC
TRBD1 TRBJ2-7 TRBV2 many CAGRTGAYEQYF TGTGCCGGTAGGACAGGGGCCTACGAGCAGTACTTC
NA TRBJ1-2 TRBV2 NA CASSEGEYKANYGYTF TGTGCCAGCAGCGAGGGCGAATATAAAGCTAACTATGGCTACACCTTC
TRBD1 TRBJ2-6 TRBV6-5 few CASSETGTGGGWANVLTF TGTGCCAGCAGTGAAACCGGGACAGGGGGCGGTTGGGCCAACGTCCTGACTTTC
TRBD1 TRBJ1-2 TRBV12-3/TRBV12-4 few CASKGQGHNYGYTF TGTGCCAGCAAAGGACAGGGGCATAACTATGGCTACACCTTC
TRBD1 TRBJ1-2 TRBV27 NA CASSSRQGRPQVDGYTF TGTGCCAGCAGTTCCCGACAGGGGAGACCTCAGGTAGATGGCTACACCTTC
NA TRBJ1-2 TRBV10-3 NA CAISANPGVNYGYTF TGTGCCATCAGTGCCAACCCGGGAGTTAACTATGGCTACACCTTC
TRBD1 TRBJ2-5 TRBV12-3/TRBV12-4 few CASSTRDRGQETQYF TGTGCCAGCAGTACTAGGGACAGGGGGCAAGAGACCCAGTACTTC
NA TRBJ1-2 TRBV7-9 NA CASSREGRGGYTF TGTGCCAGCAGTCGGGAGGGGCGGGGTGGCTACACCTTC
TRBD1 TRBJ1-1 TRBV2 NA CASSRQGRNTGAFF TGTGCCAGCTCACGACAGGGGAGGAACACTGGAGCTTTCTTT
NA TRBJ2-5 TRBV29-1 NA CSVEVPLEETQYF TGCAGCGTTGAAGTCCCGCTAGAAGAGACCCAGTACTTC
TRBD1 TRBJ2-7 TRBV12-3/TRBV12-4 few CASTPRYRTGINEQYF TGTGCCAGCACCCCAAGGTATAGGACAGGGATCAACGAGCAGTACTTC
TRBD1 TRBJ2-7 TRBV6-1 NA CASSEGQGPNSYEQYF TGTGCCAGCAGTGAGGGACAGGGCCCCAACTCCTACGAGCAGTACTTC
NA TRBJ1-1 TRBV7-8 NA CASSSDSPEAFF TGTGCCAGCAGCTCGGACAGTCCTGAAGCTTTCTTT
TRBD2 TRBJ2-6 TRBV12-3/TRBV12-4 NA CASSFGIAGLRGANVLTF TGTGCCAGCAGTTTCGGAATAGCGGGGCTCCGCGGGGCCAACGTCCTGACTTTC
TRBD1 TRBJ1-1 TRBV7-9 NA CASSLTGVEASF TGTGCCAGCAGTTTAACAGGGGTCGAAGCTTCCTTT
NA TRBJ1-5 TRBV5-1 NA CASSSAGGGTGQPQHF TGCGCCAGCAGTTCTGCGGGCGGGGGGACGGGTCAGCCCCAGCATTTT
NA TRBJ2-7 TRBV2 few CASSRDALVSEQYF TGTGCCAGCAGTCGCGACGCACTAGTTTCCGAGCAGTACTTC
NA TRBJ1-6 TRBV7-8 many CASSPPDVSSYNSPLHF TGTGCCAGCAGCCCACCAGACGTTAGCTCCTATAATTCACCCCTCCACTTT
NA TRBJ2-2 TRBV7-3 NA CAGSTGQGSCFF NA
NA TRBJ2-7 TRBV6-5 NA CASSLIGLTREQYF TGTGCCAGCAGTTTAATAGGACTGACCCGGGAGCAGTACTTC
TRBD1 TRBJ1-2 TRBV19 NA CASSIDYRDRLYGYTF TGTGCCAGTAGTATAGATTATCGGGACAGGCTCTATGGCTACACCTTC
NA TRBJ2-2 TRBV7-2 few CASSLDRLRSGELFF TGTGCCAGCAGCTTAGATCGACTCCGATCCGGGGAGCTGTTTTTT
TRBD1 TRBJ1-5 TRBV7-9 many CASSLTGTGINQPQHF TGTGCCAGCAGCCTCACCGGGACAGGGATCAATCAGCCCCAGCATTTT
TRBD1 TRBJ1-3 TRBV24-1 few CATSDATPGTGSRSISGNTIYF TGTGCCACCAGTGATGCGACCCCCGGGACAGGGTCCCGCTCGATCTCTGGAAACACCATATATTTT
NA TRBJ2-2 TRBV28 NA CASGTTGELFF TGTGCCAGTGGAACCACCGGGGAGCTGTTTTTT
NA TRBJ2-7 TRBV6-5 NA CASSAGGDYLYEQHF TGTGCCAGCAGCGCTGGAGGAGACTACCTCTACGAGCAGCACTTC
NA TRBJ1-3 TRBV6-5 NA CASSEGIRGNTIYF TGTGCCAGCAGTGAAGGGATCCGAGGAAACACCATATATTTT
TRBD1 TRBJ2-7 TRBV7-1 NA CASTTGAEQYF TGTGCCAGCACTACAGGGGCCGAGCAGTACTTC
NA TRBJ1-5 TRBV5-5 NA CASSQGPPAQQPQHF TGTGCCAGCAGCCAAGGACCTCCCGCGCAACAGCCCCAGCATTTT
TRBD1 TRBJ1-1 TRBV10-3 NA CASSNNPDRVNTEAFF TGTGCCAGCAGTAACAACCCGGACAGGGTGAACACTGAAGCTTTCTTT
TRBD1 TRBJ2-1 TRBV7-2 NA CASRLRDRVVHEQFF TGTGCCAGCAGACTCCGGGACAGGGTTGTCCATGAGCAGTTCTTC
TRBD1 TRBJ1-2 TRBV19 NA CATGTGTNHNYGYTF TGTGCCACCGGGACAGGGACAAATCATAACTATGGCTACACCTTC
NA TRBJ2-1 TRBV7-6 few CASSPLHEQFF TGTGCCAGCAGCCCATTGCATGAGCAGTTCTTC
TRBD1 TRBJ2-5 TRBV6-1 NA CASRTGVAQETQYF TGTGCCAGCAGAACAGGGGTCGCCCAAGAGACCCAGTACTTC
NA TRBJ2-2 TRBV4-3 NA CASSQDTSPNTGELFF TGCGCCAGCAGCCAAGATACGAGTCCGAACACCGGGGAGCTGTTTTTT
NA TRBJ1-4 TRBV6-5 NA CASRRANEKLFF TGTGCCAGCAGAAGAGCTAATGAAAAACTGTTTTTT